Listed below are T cell receptor beta chains from one sample, sequenced in a study of cytomegalovirus exposure and HLA in healthy donors. Clones were read by immunoSEQ multiplex PCR, and TCRdb kept only the in-frame ones, dropping some. The data contain 200,000 or so clones, 82% of them singletons. Sequencing input: PBMCs. These receptors all stem from a boy between 2 and 10 years old in good health and CMV-seronegative. CDR3s include the opening cysteine and the closing phenylalanine or tryptophan. The order of the fields is J gene, V gene, CDR3 protein.

>TRBJ2-2|TRBV10-3
CAISGTGTNTGELFF
>TRBJ2-7|TRBV2
CASLLEQGDHEQYF
>TRBJ2-7|TRBV7-2
CASSTGLAAPNIYEQYF
>TRBJ1-3|TRBV7-9
CASRAGNTIYF
>TRBJ1-2|TRBV7-2
CASSPDEYRGGGYTF
>TRBJ1-1|TRBV11-3
CASSDGGEAFF
>TRBJ1-5|TRBV10-3
CAIQSGVGDQPQHF
>TRBJ1-1|TRBV7-8
CASSLGYGDRAEAFF
>TRBJ1-4|TRBV15
CATSRGTGREKLFF
>TRBJ1-1|TRBV5-1
CASSRGTGGVNTEAFF
>TRBJ1-2|TRBV7-9
CASSGPDRSNYGYTF
>TRBJ2-5|TRBV29-1
CSVAPSTGVAETQYF
>TRBJ1-5|TRBV29-1
CSVAETGDIQPQHF
>TRBJ1-3|TRBV2
CASSVNRGSGNTIYF
>TRBJ2-7|TRBV5-6
CASSLNRAHEQYF
>TRBJ1-1|TRBV7-9
CASSSKQGAKAFF
>TRBJ2-3|TRBV7-2
CASSLLGGAGGYTDTQYF
>TRBJ2-1|TRBV11-3
CASSFSGQYNEQFF
>TRBJ2-2|TRBV5-1
CASSRGTAAGAGELFF
>TRBJ1-1|TRBV5-8
CASSPRQGNTEAFF
>.|TRBV5-8
CASESSGGSYEQYF
>TRBJ1-2|TRBV7-3
CASSLDHRDGYTF
>TRBJ1-5|TRBV2
CATYHRDIPNQPQHF
>TRBJ2-5|TRBV4-3
CASSQETGRGETQYF
>TRBJ1-3|TRBV4-2
CASSQVTGTSGNTIYF
>TRBJ2-3|TRBV7-3
CASSPGGEDTQYF
>TRBJ1-1|TRBV2
CASSVRGSNTEAFF
>TRBJ1-1|TRBV5-6
CASSLEGIGTEAFF
>TRBJ2-5|TRBV7-3
CASSPPTAPGTQYF
>TRBJ2-2|TRBV7-2
CASSLRQVYTGELFF
>TRBJ2-3|TRBV4-3
CASSQGLATDTQYF